A selection of T cell receptor beta chains follows, all from one sample in a study of early T cells in non-severe SARS-CoV-2 infection. MiXCR was run by TCRdb on the 5' RACE reads, yielding one entry per CDR3 protein. The data contain 75,000 to 90,000 distinct CDR3 sequences, about 6% of them singletons. Material: whole blood. These receptor sequences come from an adult who was a healthcare worker with PCR-confirmed SARS-CoV-2 infection or an uninfected control (not recorded which). Both conserved end residues are part of each CDR3. The order of the fields is CDR3 length, clone size, D gene, J gene, V gene, CDR3 protein, CDR3 DNA. The D gene is left open where the match is weak. For some rows the clone size is stated as once, few or many, or as a class when expanded; others skip it.

12,few,-,TRBJ2-5,TRBV28,CASSFVGGAQYF,TGTGCCAGCAGTTTTGTCGGGGGCGCCCAGTACTTC
16,few,-,TRBJ1-4,TRBV7-2,CASSRSVGGPNEKLFF,TGTGCCAGCAGCCGCAGCGTGGGGGGACCTAATGAAAAACTGTTTTTT
13,many,TRBD2,TRBJ2-7,TRBV20-1,CSALTSGMAGQYF,TGCAGTGCTTTGACTAGCGGGATGGCGGGGCAGTACTTC
13,-,TRBD1,TRBJ1-1,TRBV12-3/TRBV12-4,CASSIRGGAGAFF,TGTGCCAGCAGCATAAGAGGGGGCGCCGGAGCTTTCTTT
15,few,-,TRBJ1-5,TRBV6-1,CASRGRWIGNQPQHF,TGTGCCAGCAGGGGGAGGTGGATCGGCAATCAGCCCCAGCATTTT
15,many,-,TRBJ2-1,TRBV20-1,CSARANQFSYNEQFF,TGCAGTGCTAGAGCTAACCAGTTCTCCTACAATGAGCAGTTCTTC
11,-,-,TRBJ1-1,TRBV7-9,CASTRVAEAFF,TGTGCCAGCACGAGGGTTGCTGAAGCTTTCTTT
15,many,-,TRBJ2-3,TRBV5-1,CASSLGPTETDTQYF,TGCGCCAGCAGCTTGGGGCCCACGGAGACAGATACGCAGTATTTT
12,-,-,TRBJ2-7,TRBV6-5,CASSAGLHEQYF,TGTGCCAGCAGTGCAGGGTTACACGAGCAGTACTTC
14,-,-,TRBJ2-4,TRBV20-1,CSATRQGGKNIQYF,TGCAGTGCTACCAGACAGGGAGGCAAAAACATTCAGTACTTC
14,-,-,TRBJ1-5,TRBV20-1,CSARAVIGNQPQHF,TGCAGTGCTAGAGCAGTGATTGGCAATCAGCCCCAGCATTTT
14,-,-,TRBJ1-6,TRBV3-1,CASSQRGTSSPLHF,TGTGCCAGCAGCCAAAGAGGGACAAGTTCACCCCTCCACTTT
17,many,-,TRBJ2-3,TRBV20-1,CSARELSGTISTDTQYF,TGCAGTGCTAGAGAATTGAGCGGGACAATCAGCACAGATACGCAGTATTTT
14,many,TRBD1,TRBJ1-2,TRBV5-1,CASSQTGPNYGYTF,TGCGCCAGCAGCCAGACAGGGCCCAACTATGGCTACACCTTC
17,-,-,TRBJ1-1,TRBV6-1,CASTYRIGVRRGTEAFF,TGTGCCAGCACCTACAGGATCGGAGTGAGGCGAGGCACTGAAGCTTTCTTT
12,few,-,TRBJ1-1,TRBV27,CASSSPGTEAFF,TGTGCCAGCAGTTCGCCAGGGACTGAAGCTTTCTTT
16,many,TRBD1,TRBJ1-5,TRBV5-5,CASSPTGAGGNQPQHF,TGTGCCAGCAGCCCGACAGGGGCGGGGGGCAATCAGCCCCAGCATTTT
15,few,-,TRBJ1-1,TRBV12-3/TRBV12-4,CASSFLTGVNTEAFF,TGTGCCAGCAGTTTTTTGACAGGCGTTAACACTGAAGCTTTCTTT
15,many,TRBD2,TRBJ2-7,TRBV4-2,CASSQEAGGVHEQYF,TGTGCCAGCAGCCAAGAAGCGGGAGGAGTCCACGAGCAGTACTTC
14,many,-,TRBJ1-4,TRBV19,CASSIGRTNEKLFF,TGTGCCAGTAGTATAGGACGGACTAATGAAAAACTGTTTTTT
16,-,-,TRBJ2-2,TRBV6-5,CASRSRSNLYTGELFF,TGTGCCAGCAGATCCAGATCGAATCTTTACACCGGGGAGCTGTTTTTT
16,many,TRBD1,TRBJ1-2,TRBV6-6,CASSYLGQGEGDGYTF,TGTGCCAGCAGTTACTTGGGACAGGGCGAAGGGGATGGCTACACCTTC
16,many,TRBD1,TRBJ2-7,TRBV18,CASSPDPGQGFSEQYF,TGTGCCAGCTCACCGGATCCGGGACAGGGTTTTAGCGAGCAGTACTTC
12,few,TRBD1,TRBJ2-5,TRBV29-1,CSVRQGAETQYF,TGCAGCGTTCGACAGGGCGCCGAGACCCAGTACTTC
14,few,TRBD1,TRBJ1-1,TRBV7-2,CASSRDRGNTEAFF,TGTGCCAGCAGCCGTGACAGGGGCAACACTGAAGCTTTCTTT
13,many,-,TRBJ2-2,TRBV10-1,CASSEIGTGELFF,TGCGCCAGCAGTGAAATTGGCACCGGGGAGCTGTTTTTT
12,-,-,TRBJ1-1,TRBV20-1,CSAPSENTEAFF,TGCAGTGCCCCTTCGGAGAACACTGAAGCTTTCTTT
14,few,-,TRBJ2-2,TRBV6-5,CASRLTGYTGELFF,TGTGCCAGCAGGCTTACAGGGTACACCGGGGAGCTGTTTTTT
13,few,TRBD2,TRBJ2-1,TRBV29-1,CSVGRGGLGEQFF,TGCAGCGTTGGGAGGGGTGGACTAGGTGAGCAGTTCTTC
11,few,-,TRBJ2-7,TRBV7-9,CASRAGYEQYF,TGTGCCAGCAGGGCTGGGTACGAGCAGTACTTC
16,many,TRBD1,TRBJ1-6,TRBV7-2,CASSLVPGGLNSPLHF,TGTGCCAGCAGCTTAGTTCCAGGGGGACTTAATTCACCCCTCCACTTT
15,many,TRBD2,TRBJ2-7,TRBV6-2/TRBV6-3,CASRLGTSNFYEQYF,TGTGCCAGCAGGCTCGGGACTAGTAATTTTTACGAGCAGTACTTC
16,many,-,TRBJ1-6,TRBV3-1,CASSPAGLGSNSPLHF,TGTGCCAGCAGCCCCGCGGGACTGGGTTCAAATTCACCCCTCCACTTT
13,many,-,TRBJ1-1,TRBV27,CASSPLPRAEAFF,TGTGCCAGCAGTCCCCTCCCCCGCGCTGAAGCTTTCTTT
14,-,-,TRBJ2-7,TRBV5-1,CASSLGTGLEEQYF,TGCGCCAGCAGCTTGGGCACAGGACTGGAGGAGCAGTACTTC
11,many,-,TRBJ2-7,TRBV29-1,CSVAGVREQYF,TGCAGCGTGGCTGGGGTCAGAGAGCAGTACTTC
15,few,-,TRBJ2-2,TRBV7-2,CASSPITRNTGELFF,TGTGCCAGCAGCCCCATCACAAGGAACACCGGGGAGCTGTTTTTT
16,few,-,TRBJ2-3,TRBV15,CATSTLGGPSTDTQYF,TGTGCCACCAGCACCTTGGGGGGACCTAGCACAGATACGCAGTATTTT
15,many,TRBD2,TRBJ2-1,TRBV9,CASSERLAGVNEQFF,TGTGCCAGCAGCGAAAGACTAGCGGGGGTGAATGAGCAGTTCTTC